The clone carrying this T cell receptor (beta chain) has more than one count but fewer than ten. Its antigen is not identified. The data were obtained in a study of beta chain features in type 1 diabetes. The V end was cut by 7 bases, the J end by 8 bases, with 10 bases between. The CDR3 is 10 amino acids. Germline values: CDR1 SQVTM, CDR2 ANQGSEA. General study findings and limits: A definitive answer on HLA type influencing TCRB rearrangement was not reached here.

The study reverse transcribed the entire isolated RNA, so it sequenced expressed TCRB transcripts. The method was immunoSEQ multiplex PCR; TCRdb's version includes in-frame clones alone and lacks a portion of them. This sample yields hundreds of thousands of clones, of which over 65% are seen a single time; roughly 0.048% belongs to the top ten. Material for sequencing was naive CD4+ T cells from blood. The chain joins TRBV29-1 to TRBJ2-3; D tentatively reads TRBD1 or TRBD2 (6 bases each). This sequence was found in a man aged 25-45 years in good health. The CDR3 bases are TGCAGCGCCGAGGGGGGTACGCAGTATTTT. This gives the protein CSAEGGTQYF.